This T cell receptor (beta chain) comes out of a study of blood T cell repertoires in COVID-19. Across the whole study: The United States, Italy and Spain supplied acute and convalescent COVID-19 samples.

The CDR3 runs 15 residues. The J segment lost 6 bases and the V segment lost 4 bases, leaving 8 bases of the junction unmatched. Germline CDR1 is SGHDN and CDR2 is FVKESK. The authors' processing: Scientists estimated how many nucleated cells there were by amplifying reference gene primers. Libraries were prepared by immunoSEQ multiplex PCR; TCRdb keeps only in-frame clonotypes and omits some of them. V and J calls plus clone size are reproduced from that table; the DNA served to infer D and trimming. The table records about 80,000 clones, 70% to 90% of them present only once. This TCR was recovered from a man aged 65 to 85 with acute or convalescent COVID-19. The J gene is TRBJ1-2, the V gene TRBV14; TRBD1 matches at 10 bases. The specimen sequenced was peripheral blood. CDR3 DNA sequence: TGTGCCAGCAGCCGTGCCGGGACAGGGGAAGATGGCTACACCTTC. Amino acid sequence: CASSRAGTGEDGYTF.